This T cell receptor (beta chain) was observed in a study of blood T cell repertoires in COVID-19. Study information: Donors in the United States, Italy and Spain gave samples during acute or convalescent COVID-19.

Original methodology: Quantification of nucleated cells was approximated via reference gene primer amplification. Some clones are missing from TCRdb's copy, which holds only in-frame ones; the method was immunoSEQ multiplex PCR. V and J calls and clone size are given by that table; D and trimming were obtained from the DNA. The sample lists about 100,000 clones; roughly nine tenths were seen once. V was trimmed by 7 bases and J by 5 bases, leaving 20 bases between them. Per germline, CDR1 MNHEY and CDR2 SVGAGI. This CDR3 region has 15 residues. The sample taken for sequencing was peripheral blood. This TCR derives from a man aged 55 to 70 with acute or convalescent COVID-19. The chain carries TRBV6-5 and TRBJ2-5; D ambiguous. CDR3 amino acids: CASKRDVLPRETQYF. For the CDR3, the DNA is TGTGCCAGCAAACGTGACGTTCTGCCCAGGGAGACCCAGTACTTC.